This T cell receptor beta chain was sequenced for a study of cytomegalovirus exposure and HLA in healthy donors. The PCR contained 60 Vbeta and 13 Jbeta primers. Sequenced by immunoSEQ multiplex PCR; TCRdb stores in-frame clones only, minus some. The table lists 150,000 to 200,000 clones, 85% of them singletons, with over 2% in the top ten. Sequencing was carried out using PBMCs. This receptor was obtained from a man under 40 in good health and CMV-seropositive.

The CDR3 DNA is TGCGCCAGCAGCTTGGACGGGGCCGGGGAGCTGTTTTTT. This gives the protein CASSLDGAGELFF. This rearrangement joins TRBV5-1 to TRBJ2-2; D is possibly TRBD2 (5 bases). CDR1 is SGHRS, CDR2 YFSETQ, per germline. The V gene lost 0 bases and the J gene lost 6 bases, with 6 bases spanning the gap. This CDR3 has 13 amino acids. The full variable domain, in which reference TRBV5-1 and TRBJ2-2 provide the parts outside the CDR3, is KAGVTQTPRYLIKTRGQQVTLSCSPISGHRSVSWYQQTPGQGLQFLFEYFSETQRNKGNFPGRFSGRQFSNSRSEMNVSTLELGDSALYLCASSLDGAGELFFGEGSRLTVL.